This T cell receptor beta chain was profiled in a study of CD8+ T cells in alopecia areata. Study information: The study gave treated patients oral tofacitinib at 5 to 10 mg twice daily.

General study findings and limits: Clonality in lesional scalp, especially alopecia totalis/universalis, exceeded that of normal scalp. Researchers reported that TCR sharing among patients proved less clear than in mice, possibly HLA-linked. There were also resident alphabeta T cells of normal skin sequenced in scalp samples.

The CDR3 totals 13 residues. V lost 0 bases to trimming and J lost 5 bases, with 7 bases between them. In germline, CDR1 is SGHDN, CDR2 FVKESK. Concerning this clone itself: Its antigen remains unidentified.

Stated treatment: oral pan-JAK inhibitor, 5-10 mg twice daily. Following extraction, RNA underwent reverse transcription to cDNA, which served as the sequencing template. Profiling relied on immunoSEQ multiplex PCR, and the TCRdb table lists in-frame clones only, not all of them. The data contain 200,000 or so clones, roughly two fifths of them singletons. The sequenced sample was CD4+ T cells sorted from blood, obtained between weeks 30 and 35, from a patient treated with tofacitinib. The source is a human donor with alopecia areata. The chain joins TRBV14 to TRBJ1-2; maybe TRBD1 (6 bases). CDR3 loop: CASSQDRGYGYTF. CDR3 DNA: TGTGCCAGCAGCCAAGACAGGGGTTATGGCTACACCTTC.